Listed below are T cell receptor beta chains from one sample, sequenced in a study of cytomegalovirus exposure and HLA in healthy donors. Repertoires were generated with immunoSEQ multiplex PCR, while TCRdb's copy carries only in-frame clones and drops some. The data contain some 160,000 clones, more than 75% of them singletons. The sequencing input was PBMCs. The receptors come from a man aged 25 to 40 in good health and CMV-seropositive. Each CDR3 is given with its conserved first and last residue. The D gene is left open where the match is weak. The listing skips clone size in some rows; elsewhere it reads once, few, many or a size class.

abundance: -
j_gene: TRBJ2-1
d_gene: -
v_gene: TRBV21-1
CDR3aa: CASSKASGDEQFF
CDR3nt: TGTGCCAGCAGCAAAGCGTCGGGGGATGAGCAGTTCTTC

abundance: few
j_gene: TRBJ2-7
d_gene: -
v_gene: TRBV6-5
CDR3aa: CASISPSAYEQYF
CDR3nt: TGTGCCAGCATTAGTCCCTCCGCCTACGAGCAGTACTTC

abundance: -
j_gene: TRBJ2-3
d_gene: TRBD1
v_gene: TRBV19
CDR3aa: CASSAGTGADTQYF
CDR3nt: TGTGCCAGTAGTGCTGGGACAGGAGCAGATACGCAGTATTTT

abundance: -
j_gene: TRBJ1-4
d_gene: -
v_gene: TRBV4-2
CDR3aa: CASSRGGGKTNEKLFF
CDR3nt: TGTGCCAGCAGCCGAGGTGGAGGGAAGACTAATGAAAAACTGTTTTTT

abundance: -
j_gene: TRBJ2-3
d_gene: -
v_gene: TRBV6-5
CDR3aa: CASSYRTSTDTQYF
CDR3nt: TGTGCCAGCAGTTACAGAACTAGCACAGATACGCAGTATTTT

abundance: -
j_gene: TRBJ1-1
d_gene: -
v_gene: TRBV15
CDR3aa: CATSTHRRGQLGAFF
CDR3nt: TGTGCCACCAGCACCCATCGCCGGGGACAACTTGGGGCTTTCTTT

abundance: once
j_gene: TRBJ1-2
d_gene: TRBD1
v_gene: TRBV7-9
CDR3aa: CASLGQGDYGYTF
CDR3nt: TGTGCCAGCCTTGGACAGGGGGATTATGGCTACACCTTC

abundance: -
j_gene: TRBJ2-3
d_gene: -
v_gene: TRBV12-5
CDR3aa: CASGFRGSTDTQYF
CDR3nt: TGTGCTAGTGGTTTCCGCGGTAGCACAGATACGCAGTATTTT

abundance: -
j_gene: TRBJ1-2
d_gene: -
v_gene: TRBV11-2
CDR3aa: CASRPTQGNYGYTF
CDR3nt: TGTGCCAGCAGACCGACCCAGGGAAACTATGGCTACACCTTC

abundance: -
j_gene: TRBJ1-5
d_gene: -
v_gene: TRBV19
CDR3aa: CASNPTGTSNQPQHF
CDR3nt: TGTGCCAGTAATCCTACAGGGACTAGCAATCAGCCCCAGCATTTT

abundance: -
j_gene: TRBJ1-5
d_gene: -
v_gene: TRBV28
CDR3aa: CASKGRPPKNQPQHF
CDR3nt: TGTGCCAGCAAAGGGAGACCGCCAAAGAATCAGCCCCAGCATTTT

abundance: few
j_gene: TRBJ2-1
d_gene: -
v_gene: TRBV18
CDR3aa: CASSPGPGDNEQFF
CDR3nt: TGTGCCAGCTCACCCGGACCGGGGGACAATGAGCAGTTCTTC

abundance: -
j_gene: TRBJ2-1
d_gene: TRBD2
v_gene: TRBV25-1
CDR3aa: CASMEAGEWANEQFF
CDR3nt: TGTGCCAGCATGGAAGCGGGGGAGTGGGCAAATGAGCAGTTCTTC

abundance: -
j_gene: TRBJ2-3
d_gene: TRBD2
v_gene: TRBV9
CDR3aa: CASSPGTSGSDTQYF
CDR3nt: TGTGCCAGCAGCCCCGGGACTAGCGGCTCCGATACGCAGTATTTT

abundance: -
j_gene: TRBJ2-3
d_gene: -
v_gene: TRBV5-1
CDR3aa: CASSFGPDTQYF
CDR3nt: TGCGCCAGCAGCTTTGGGCCAGATACGCAGTATTTT

abundance: -
j_gene: TRBJ1-2
d_gene: -
v_gene: TRBV5-4
CDR3aa: CASSLESVYGYTF
CDR3nt: TGTGCCAGCAGCTTGGAGTCGGTCTATGGCTACACCTTC

abundance: -
j_gene: TRBJ2-1
d_gene: -
v_gene: TRBV5-5
CDR3aa: CASSLSGISHNEQFF
CDR3nt: TGTGCCAGCAGCTTGTCAGGCATATCTCACAATGAGCAGTTCTTC

abundance: -
j_gene: TRBJ2-7
d_gene: -
v_gene: TRBV5-5
CDR3aa: CASSFGRAIYEQYF
CDR3nt: TGTGCCAGCAGCTTTGGGCGGGCAATCTACGAGCAGTACTTC

abundance: -
j_gene: TRBJ1-1
d_gene: -
v_gene: TRBV4-1
CDR3aa: CASSPAANLNTEAFF
CDR3nt: TGCGCCAGCAGTCCCGCCGCGAATTTGAACACTGAAGCTTTCTTT

abundance: -
j_gene: TRBJ2-7
d_gene: -
v_gene: TRBV5-8
CDR3aa: CASSLARTGIYEQYF
CDR3nt: TGTGCCAGCAGCTTGGCCCGGACCGGGATCTACGAGCAGTACTTC

abundance: -
j_gene: TRBJ2-1
d_gene: TRBD2
v_gene: TRBV9
CDR3aa: CASSGPLVSGGNEQFF
CDR3nt: TGTGCCAGCAGCGGACCCCTAGTGTCGGGGGGGAATGAGCAGTTCTTC

abundance: few
j_gene: TRBJ1-1
d_gene: -
v_gene: TRBV4-2
CDR3aa: CASTPYPQAEAFF
CDR3nt: TGTGCCAGCACTCCTTACCCCCAGGCTGAAGCTTTCTTT

abundance: -
j_gene: TRBJ2-5
d_gene: TRBD2
v_gene: TRBV25-1
CDR3aa: CASSSRTGTSDQETQYF
CDR3nt: TGTGCCAGCAGTTCCCGGACCGGGACTAGCGACCAAGAGACCCAGTACTTC

abundance: few
j_gene: TRBJ1-1
d_gene: -
v_gene: TRBV18
CDR3aa: CASSPAAPGTEAFF
CDR3nt: TGTGCCAGCTCACCCGCGGCCCCGGGGACTGAAGCTTTCTTT

abundance: -
j_gene: TRBJ1-5
d_gene: TRBD1
v_gene: TRBV12-5
CDR3aa: CASGLQAVGTGNNQPQHF
CDR3nt: TGTGCTAGTGGTTTACAAGCTGTGGGGACAGGGAATAATCAGCCCCAGCATTTT

abundance: -
j_gene: TRBJ1-2
d_gene: -
v_gene: TRBV27
CDR3aa: CASSLRMAQDGYTF
CDR3nt: TGTGCCAGCAGCTTAAGAATGGCGCAGGATGGCTACACCTTC

abundance: -
j_gene: TRBJ1-5
d_gene: -
v_gene: TRBV4-3
CDR3aa: CASSQVAAGPQHF
CDR3nt: TGCGCCAGCAGCCAAGTAGCGGCTGGGCCCCAGCATTTT

abundance: -
j_gene: TRBJ1-2
d_gene: -
v_gene: TRBV19
CDR3aa: CASSISRAARVSYGYTF
CDR3nt: TGTGCCAGTAGTATATCCCGGGCCGCCAGGGTGAGCTATGGCTACACCTTC

abundance: -
j_gene: TRBJ1-2
d_gene: -
v_gene: TRBV19
CDR3aa: CASSIDQVSGYYGYTF
CDR3nt: TGTGCCAGTAGTATAGATCAGGTTTCAGGGTACTATGGCTACACCTTC

abundance: -
j_gene: TRBJ2-1
d_gene: -
v_gene: TRBV19
CDR3aa: CASSVIFSGSSYNEQFF
CDR3nt: TGTGCCAGTAGTGTAATTTTTAGCGGAAGCTCCTACAATGAGCAGTTCTTC

abundance: -
j_gene: TRBJ1-4
d_gene: TRBD1
v_gene: TRBV29-1
CDR3aa: CSVVPMTGAIAEKLFF
CDR3nt: TGCAGCGTTGTGCCGATGACAGGGGCGATCGCGGAAAAACTGTTTTTT

abundance: -
j_gene: TRBJ2-1
d_gene: -
v_gene: TRBV5-1
CDR3aa: CASSPVVGADEQFF
CDR3nt: TGCGCCAGCAGCCCGGTCGTCGGAGCTGATGAGCAGTTCTTC

abundance: -
j_gene: TRBJ2-1
d_gene: TRBD2
v_gene: TRBV4-3
CDR3aa: CASSSGTSEYNEQFF
CDR3nt: TGCGCCAGCAGCTCCGGGACTAGCGAATACAATGAGCAGTTCTTC

abundance: once
j_gene: TRBJ1-5
d_gene: -
v_gene: TRBV12-5
CDR3aa: CASGPPAGGAGQPQHF
CDR3nt: TGTGCTAGTGGTCCCCCCGCGGGGGGGGCCGGTCAGCCCCAGCATTTT

abundance: -
j_gene: TRBJ1-2
d_gene: -
v_gene: TRBV11-3
CDR3aa: CASSSGDHYGYTF
CDR3nt: TGTGCCAGCAGCTCGGGAGATCACTATGGCTACACCTTC

abundance: -
j_gene: TRBJ2-2
d_gene: TRBD1
v_gene: TRBV19
CDR3aa: CASGDIRGRNTGELFF
CDR3nt: TGTGCCAGTGGCGATATCAGGGGGCGCAACACCGGGGAGCTGTTTTTT

abundance: -
j_gene: TRBJ2-1
d_gene: -
v_gene: TRBV4-1
CDR3aa: CASSQDWGQFLAINEQFF
CDR3nt: TGCGCCAGCAGCCAAGATTGGGGCCAATTTCTAGCGATAAATGAGCAGTTCTTC

abundance: -
j_gene: TRBJ1-2
d_gene: TRBD1
v_gene: TRBV7-2
CDR3aa: CASSLSGTGAKGYTF
CDR3nt: TGTGCCAGCAGCTTATCAGGGACAGGGGCCAAGGGCTACACCTTC

abundance: few
j_gene: TRBJ1-2
d_gene: -
v_gene: TRBV7-9
CDR3aa: CSSNDASYGYTF
CDR3nt: TGTTCCAGCAACGATGCGAGCTATGGCTACACCTTC

abundance: -
j_gene: TRBJ2-7
d_gene: TRBD2
v_gene: TRBV5-4
CDR3aa: CASSLAGGNHYEQYF
CDR3nt: TGTGCCAGCAGCTTAGCGGGAGGGAACCACTACGAGCAGTACTTC

abundance: -
j_gene: TRBJ2-7
d_gene: TRBD1
v_gene: TRBV7-9
CDR3aa: CASSLERGQHEQYF
CDR3nt: TGTGCCAGCAGCCTAGAAAGGGGGCAGCACGAGCAGTACTTC

abundance: few
j_gene: TRBJ1-4
d_gene: -
v_gene: TRBV30
CDR3aa: CAWSVGGAREKLFF
CDR3nt: TGTGCCTGGAGTGTAGGGGGAGCTCGTGAAAAACTGTTTTTT

abundance: -
j_gene: TRBJ2-7
d_gene: -
v_gene: TRBV6-5
CDR3aa: CASSLQGTYEQYF
CDR3nt: TGTGCCAGCAGTTTACAGGGCACCTACGAGCAGTACTTC

abundance: once
j_gene: TRBJ2-3
d_gene: -
v_gene: TRBV5-1
CDR3aa: CASSLYARGTDTQYF
CDR3nt: TGCGCCAGCAGCTTGTACGCAAGAGGTACAGATACGCAGTATTTT

abundance: -
j_gene: TRBJ1-6
d_gene: -
v_gene: TRBV4-2
CDR3aa: CASSQGRDNSPLHF
CDR3nt: TGTGCCAGCAGCCAGGGCAGGGATAATTCACCCCTCCACTTT

abundance: -
j_gene: TRBJ2-7
d_gene: TRBD2
v_gene: TRBV5-1
CDR3aa: CASSPRSGSSYEQYF
CDR3nt: TGCGCCAGCAGCCCGCGTAGCGGGAGCTCGTACGAGCAGTACTTC